This T cell receptor beta chain is from a study of shared clonotypes between healthy human individuals. The protocol was immunoSEQ multiplex PCR, while the TCRdb copy is restricted to in-frame clones and leaves out a portion. The sample consists of about 510,000 clones, approximately 79% of them appearing once. The V gene's germline CDR1 is SGHRS and CDR2 YFSETQ. V was pared by 0 bases and J by 3 bases, with 12 bases between. CDR3 length equals 15 residues. This clone was counted many times. The chain couples TRBV5-1 to TRBJ1-1; D unresolved. The receptor was derived from a middle-aged woman in good health. Some clones in this sample may be carry-over from other donors' samples. Material: PBMCs. The CDR3 sequence: CASSLALERDTEAFF. The CDR3 DNA reads as TGCGCCAGCAGCTTGGCGTTAGAGCGGGACACTGAAGCTTTCTTT.